Presented here are 13 T cell receptor beta chains from one specimen sequenced in a study of human thymus T cells. This table comes from immunoSEQ multiplex PCR, and its TCRdb copy is limited to in-frame clones, with some not included. Of tens of thousands of clones in the sample, 95% are singletons; the top ten hold around 0.03%. Thymus pieces cut out during corrective heart surgery were the tissue that was used. The source material was thymus tissue. The receptors were sampled from a girl under three years old with a congenital heart defect but otherwise immunologically healthy.

V gene TRBV4-3 combines with J gene TRBJ2-7; 9 bases match TRBD2. CDR1 and CDR2 (germline): LGHNA, YSLEER. The trim removed 0 bases at V and 6 bases at J, leaving 9 bases unmatched. The CDR3 length is 16 residues. In nucleotides, the CDR3 is TGCGCCAGCAGCCAAGACTGGCGGTCGACTAGCGGCGAGCAGTACTTC. Translating gives CASSQDWRSTSGEQYF.

The rearrangement joins TRBV4-2 to TRBJ2-1, with TRBD2 matching 9 bases. The CDR3 runs to 17 residues. After removal of 1 base from V and 4 bases from J, the junction contained 8 bases not matched to a gene. Germline lookup yields CDR1 LGHNA and CDR2 YNFKEQ. In nucleotides, the CDR3 is TGTGCCAGCAGCCAAGCCACCGGGACTAGCATTTACAATGAGCAGTTCTTC. The encoded protein is CASSQATGTSIYNEQFF.

This chain joins TRBV5-5 and TRBJ2-7; D gene ambiguous. V was pared by 4 bases and J by 4 bases, with 12 bases between. The CDR3 has 13 residues. Germline V CDR1 and CDR2: SGHKS, YYEKEE (reference sequence). CDR3 sequence reads: CASSVLTNYEQYF. CDR3 DNA: TGTGCCAGCAGCGTTCTGACCAATTACGAGCAGTACTTC.

This chain joins TRBV6-5 and TRBJ1-4; D gene ambiguous. Trimming took 2 bases from V and 2 from J, leaving 12 bases between them. CDR1 is MNHEY, CDR2 SVGAGI, per germline. The CDR3 contains 16 residues. The CDR3 is CASSYPSGPTNEKLFF. The CDR3 DNA follows: TGTGCCAGCAGTTACCCCAGCGGGCCGACTAATGAAAAACTGTTTTTT.

The CDR3 here is CASSFSTVSQRGTQYF. DNA for the CDR3: TGTGCCAGCAGTTTCTCAACAGTGTCCCAACGCGGGACCCAGTACTTC. The J gene is TRBJ2-5, the V gene TRBV28; the D is unclear. V lost 3 bases to trimming and J lost 7 bases, with 21 bases between them. Germline-derived CDR1 and CDR2 are MDHEN and SYDVKM. This CDR3 contains 16 residues.

This clone was recorded once. This chain uses TRBV7-2 with TRBJ2-4, with 16 bases lining up with TRBD2. J lost 1 base, V lost 4 bases, and 7 bases had no gene match. This CDR3 has 19 residues. The germline V gene has CDR1 SGHTA and CDR2 FQGNSA. The CDR3 sequence is CASSSPGLAGGGAKNIQYF. The CDR3 nucleotides read TGTGCCAGCAGCTCTCCGGGACTAGCGGGAGGGGGCGCCAAAAACATTCAGTACTTC. The whole variable domain, filled in from reference TRBV7-2 and TRBJ2-4, reads GAGVSQSPSNKVTEKGKDVELRCDPISGHTALYWYRQSLGQGLEFLIYFQGNSAPDKSGLPSDRFSAERTGGSVSTLTIQRTQQEDSAVYLCASSSPGLAGGGAKNIQYFGAGTRLSVL.

This chain connects TRBV28 to TRBJ1-5, with 7 bases aligning to TRBD1. The CDR3 sequence is 15 residues long. The trim removed 4 bases at V and 4 bases at J, leaving 7 bases unmatched. Germline CDR1 reads MDHEN; CDR2 reads SYDVKM. CDR3 sequence: CASSSYRGGNQPQHF. DNA of the CDR3: TGTGCCAGCAGTTCGTACAGGGGAGGGAATCAGCCCCAGCATTTT.

The V call is TRBV7-2, the J call TRBJ2-1; no firm D call. The V and J ends lost 5 bases and 0 bases respectively, with 14 bases between them. The CDR3 loop spans 16 amino acids. The germline gives CDR1 SGHTA, CDR2 FQGNSA. Here the CDR3 reads CASSQASGSSYNEQFF. CDR3 DNA sequence: TGTGCCAGCAGCCAAGCATCCGGAAGCTCCTACAATGAGCAGTTCTTC. Full variable domain (outside the CDR3, taken from reference TRBV7-2 and TRBJ2-1): GAGVSQSPSNKVTEKGKDVELRCDPISGHTALYWYRQSLGQGLEFLIYFQGNSAPDKSGLPSDRFSAERTGGSVSTLTIQRTQQEDSAVYLCASSQASGSSYNEQFFGPGTRLTVL.

The chain combines TRBV4-1 with TRBJ1-1, with D perhaps matching TRBD1 (5 bases). Germline V gene lookup returns CDR1 MGHRA and CDR2 YSYEKL. The CDR3 has 16 residues. V was trimmed by 3 bases and J by 1 base, leaving 15 bases between them. CDR3 bases: TGCGCCAGCAGCCACCCCATCGACAGTACGAACACTGAAGCTTTCTTT. It specifies CASSHPIDSTNTEAFF.

The chain is built from TRBV6-1 and TRBJ1-1; a weak D match, TRBD1 (6 bases). Per the germline V gene, CDR1 is MNHNS and CDR2 is SASEGT. The CDR3 runs to 15 residues. The V end lost 7 bases, the J end lost 1 base, and 16 bases lay between the germline ends. CDR3 DNA sequence: TGTGCCAGCAACCTACAGGGAACTGGGAACACTGAAGCTTTCTTT. Protein sequence: CASNLQGTGNTEAFF.

The V gene is TRBV19, the J gene TRBJ1-2; D is undetermined. In germline, CDR1 is LNHDA, CDR2 SQIVND (reference sequence). This CDR3 comprises 13 residues. V lost 3 bases and J lost 8, with 13 bases in between. CDR3 in DNA: TGTGCCAGTAGTATCCCCATTGGGCCCGGCTACACCTTC. It yields the protein CASSIPIGPGYTF. Together with reference TRBV19 and TRBJ1-2, the CDR3 gives the full variable domain: DGGITQSPKYLFRKEGQNVTLSCEQNLNHDAMYWYRQDPGQGLRLIYYSQIVNDFQKGDIAEGYSVSREKKESFPLTVTSAQKNPTAFYLCASSIPIGPGYTFGSGTRLTVV.

The chain carries TRBV5-6 and TRBJ1-1, with 9 bases matching TRBD1. Germline V gives CDR1 SGHDT, CDR2 YYEEEE. The length of the CDR3 is 16 residues. The trim removed 1 base at V and 5 bases at J, leaving 9 bases unmatched. The CDR3 here is CASSLTPDRGVTEAFF. DNA of the CDR3: TGTGCCAGCAGCTTGACCCCTGACAGGGGGGTAACTGAAGCTTTCTTT.

The chain employs TRBV10-3 and TRBJ2-1, with a tentative D call TRBD1 (6 bases). This CDR3 is built from 12 residues. Trimming left V 9 bases short and J 5 bases short, with 11 bases between. Germline V gene sequence: CDR1 ENHRY, CDR2 SYGVKD. The CDR3 reads CAIQGLDNEQFF. The CDR3 nucleotides read TGTGCCATACAGGGATTGGACAATGAGCAGTTCTTC.